This TCR beta chain was captured in a study of high-grade serous ovarian cancer treatment subgroups. General study findings and limits: Different patients shared almost no repertoire; same-patient tumors shared about 0.1 to 0.8.

Germline CDR1 and CDR2: SGHVS and FNYEAQ. The CDR3 runs 14 residues. Trimming took off 1 base at V and 4 bases at J, with 10 bases between the two ends. This clone showed up just once. Its matching antigen is unknown. Measured with immunoSEQ multiplex PCR; TCRdb has only the in-frame clones, and not every one. This table holds 19,000 or so clones, around 79% found once. Tumor samples were taken before definitive surgery or chemotherapy. V and J are TRBV7-6 and TRBJ2-5; D perhaps matches TRBD2 (5 bases). The clonotype was recovered from a human donor with high-grade serous ovarian cancer. Material for sequencing was tumor tissue. This chain's CDR3 is CASSLDEGAETQYF. For the CDR3, the DNA is TGTGCCAGCAGCTTAGATGAGGGAGCAGAGACCCAGTACTTC.